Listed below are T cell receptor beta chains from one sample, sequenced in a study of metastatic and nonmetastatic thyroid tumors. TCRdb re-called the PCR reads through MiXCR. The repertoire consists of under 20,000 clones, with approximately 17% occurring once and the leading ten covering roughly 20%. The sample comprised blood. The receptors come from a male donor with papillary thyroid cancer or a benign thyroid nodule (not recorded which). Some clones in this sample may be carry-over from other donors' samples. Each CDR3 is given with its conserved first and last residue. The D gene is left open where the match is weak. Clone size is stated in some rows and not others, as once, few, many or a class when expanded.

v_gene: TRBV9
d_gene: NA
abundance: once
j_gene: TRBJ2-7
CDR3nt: TGTGCCAGCAGCCCTCCAGGGGCGGGATGCCCCTACGAGCAGTACTTC
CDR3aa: CASSPPGAGCPYEQYF

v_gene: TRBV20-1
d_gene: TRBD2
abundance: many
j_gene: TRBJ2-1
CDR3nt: TGCAGTGCTAGAGGTTGGACTAGCGAAAATGAGCAGTTCTTC
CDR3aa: CSARGWTSENEQFF

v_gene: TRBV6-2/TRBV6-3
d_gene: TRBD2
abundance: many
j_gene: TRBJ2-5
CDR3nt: TGTGCCAGCAGTTACTTCTTCGAGGTGTGGGTGCGGGAGGCAAGGCAAGAGACCCAGTACTTC
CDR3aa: CASSYFFEVWVREARQETQYF

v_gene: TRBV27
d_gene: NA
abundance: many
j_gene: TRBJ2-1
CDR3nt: TGTGCCAGCAGCCGTTACAATGAGCAGTTCTTC
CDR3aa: CASSRYNEQFF

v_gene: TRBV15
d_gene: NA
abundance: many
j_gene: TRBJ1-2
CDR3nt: TGTGCCACCAGCAGCATCGGCAGGGGCCTTATTAGCTACACCTTC
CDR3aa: CATSSIGRGLISYTF

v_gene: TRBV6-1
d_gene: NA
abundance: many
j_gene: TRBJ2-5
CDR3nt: TGTGCCAGCACCCAGCCTGGGGGGCTCCGCGAGACCCAGTACTTC
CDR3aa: CASTQPGGLRETQYF

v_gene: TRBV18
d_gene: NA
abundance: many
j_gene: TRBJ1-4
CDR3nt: TGTGCCAGCTCACCCAACACCTCCGGTGAAAAACTGTTTTTT
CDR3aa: CASSPNTSGEKLFF

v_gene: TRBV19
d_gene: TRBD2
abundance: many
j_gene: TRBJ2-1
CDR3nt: TGTGCCAGTAGTAACGGGCGGGGGACCTACAATGAGCAGTTCTTC
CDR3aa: CASSNGRGTYNEQFF

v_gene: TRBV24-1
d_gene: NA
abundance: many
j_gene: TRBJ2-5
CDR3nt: TGTGCCACCAGTGATTCGGTTTTGGGGGCCAACCTGATAGAGACCCAGTACTTC
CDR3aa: CATSDSVLGANLIETQYF

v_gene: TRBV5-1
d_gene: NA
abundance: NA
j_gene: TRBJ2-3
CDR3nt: TGCTCTAGCAGCCAACTTAGCGGACTCACAGATACGCAGTATTTT
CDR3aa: CSSSQLSGLTDTQYF

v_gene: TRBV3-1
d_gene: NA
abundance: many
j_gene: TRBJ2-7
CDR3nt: TGTGCCAGCAGCCACCCGGGGAAGAGCTACGAGCAGTACTTC
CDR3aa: CASSHPGKSYEQYF

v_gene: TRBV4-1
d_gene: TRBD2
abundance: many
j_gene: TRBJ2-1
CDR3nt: TGCGCCAGCAGCCATAGGACTAGCGGGCTATACAATGAGCAGTTCTTC
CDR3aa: CASSHRTSGLYNEQFF

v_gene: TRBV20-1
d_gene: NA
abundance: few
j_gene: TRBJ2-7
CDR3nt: TGCAGTGCCCCACTTCACGGCGGGTCCCTCTCCTACGAGCAGTACTTC
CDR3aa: CSAPLHGGSLSYEQYF

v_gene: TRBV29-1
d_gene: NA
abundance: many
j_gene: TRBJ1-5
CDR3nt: TGCAGCGTTGTGGAGGCTCCAAATCAGCCCCAGCATTTT
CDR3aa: CSVVEAPNQPQHF

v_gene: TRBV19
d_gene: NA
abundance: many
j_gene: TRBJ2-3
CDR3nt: TGTGCCAGTAGTATCCAGCGGACCTCAGATACGCAGTATTTT
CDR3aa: CASSIQRTSDTQYF

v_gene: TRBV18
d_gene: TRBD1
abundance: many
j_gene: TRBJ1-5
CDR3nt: TGTGCCAGCTCACCCACCGGGACAGGGTCGGGTCAGCCCCAGCATTTT
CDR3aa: CASSPTGTGSGQPQHF

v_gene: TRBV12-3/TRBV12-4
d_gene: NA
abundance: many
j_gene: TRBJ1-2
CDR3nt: TGTGCCAGCAGTTTAGGGGGTACTAACTATGGCTACACCTTC
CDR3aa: CASSLGGTNYGYTF

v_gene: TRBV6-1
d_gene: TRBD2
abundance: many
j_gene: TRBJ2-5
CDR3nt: TGTGCCAGCAGTGAGAAAGGGTTAGCGGGGGGTCTCCAAGAGACCCAGTACTTC
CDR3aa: CASSEKGLAGGLQETQYF

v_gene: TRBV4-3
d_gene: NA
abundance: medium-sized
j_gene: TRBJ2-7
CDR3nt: TGCGCCAGCAGCCCAACCACTGGAGCTTCCTACGAGCAGTACTTC
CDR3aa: CASSPTTGASYEQYF

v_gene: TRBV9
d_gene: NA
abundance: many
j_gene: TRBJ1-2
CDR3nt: TGTGCCAGCAGGAAGGGACCAAACTATGGCTACACCTTC
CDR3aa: CASRKGPNYGYTF

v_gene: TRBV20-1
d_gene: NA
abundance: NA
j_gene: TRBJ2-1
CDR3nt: TGCAGTGCGCCGATTAACAATGAGCAGTTCTTC
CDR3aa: CSAPINNEQFF

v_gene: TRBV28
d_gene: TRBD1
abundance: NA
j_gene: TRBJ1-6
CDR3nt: TGTGCCTCCAACGGGGGCCTGGACAGGTATAATTCACCCCTCCACTTT
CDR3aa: CASNGGLDRYNSPLHF

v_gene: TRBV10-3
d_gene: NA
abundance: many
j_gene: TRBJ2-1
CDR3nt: TGTGCCATCAGTGGTCGGGGTGAGCAGTTCTTC
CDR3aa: CAISGRGEQFF

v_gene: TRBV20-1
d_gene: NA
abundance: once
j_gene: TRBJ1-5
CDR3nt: TGCAGTGCTAGAGCCAACAATCAGCCCCAGCATTTT
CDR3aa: CSARANNQPQHF

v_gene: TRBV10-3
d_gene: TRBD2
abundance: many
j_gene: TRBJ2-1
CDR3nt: TGTGCCATCAGTGATGTTGGACTAGCGGGAGGCAATGAGCAGTTCTTC
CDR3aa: CAISDVGLAGGNEQFF

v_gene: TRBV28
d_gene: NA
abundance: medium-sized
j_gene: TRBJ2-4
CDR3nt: TGTGCCAGCAGAGCCGCTGGGAACAAAAACATTCAGTACTTC
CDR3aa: CASRAAGNKNIQYF

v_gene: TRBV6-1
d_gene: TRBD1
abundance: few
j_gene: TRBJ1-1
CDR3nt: TGTGCCAGCAGTGAAGTTGAACAGGGGGTGGACACTGAAGCTTTCTTT
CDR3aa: CASSEVEQGVDTEAFF

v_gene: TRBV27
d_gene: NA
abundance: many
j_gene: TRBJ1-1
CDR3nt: TGTGCCAGCGGGCTAGGGCGGACTGAAGCTTTCTTT
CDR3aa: CASGLGRTEAFF

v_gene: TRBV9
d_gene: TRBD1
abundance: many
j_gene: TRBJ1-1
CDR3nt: TGTGCCAGCAGCGTCCTTCGACAGGGCACTGAAGCTTTCTTT
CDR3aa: CASSVLRQGTEAFF

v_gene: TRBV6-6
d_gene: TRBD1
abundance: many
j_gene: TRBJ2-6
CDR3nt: TGTGCCAGCACTAAACCCCGGGACAGGGCTATGTTGGGGGCCAACGTCCTGACTTTC
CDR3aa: CASTKPRDRAMLGANVLTF

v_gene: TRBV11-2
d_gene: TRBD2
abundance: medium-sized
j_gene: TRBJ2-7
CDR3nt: TGTGCCAGCCTGACTAGCGAATACTCCTACGAGCAGTACTTC
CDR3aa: CASLTSEYSYEQYF

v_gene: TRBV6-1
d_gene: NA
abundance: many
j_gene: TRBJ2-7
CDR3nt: TGTGCCAGCTCGCCGGGCGGAACCTACGAGCAGTACTTC
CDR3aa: CASSPGGTYEQYF

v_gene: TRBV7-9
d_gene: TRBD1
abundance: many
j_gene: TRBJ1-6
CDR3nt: TGTGCCAGCAGCTCCACGGGACAGGGTTTTTCACCCCTCCACTTT
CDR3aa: CASSSTGQGFSPLHF

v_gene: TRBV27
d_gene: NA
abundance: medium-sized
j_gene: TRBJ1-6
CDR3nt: TGTGCCAGCAGTTCACCGACACCTTTGGATTCACCCCTCCACTTT
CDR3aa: CASSSPTPLDSPLHF

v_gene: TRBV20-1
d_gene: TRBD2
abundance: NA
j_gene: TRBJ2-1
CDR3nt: TGCATTGCTAGGACTAGCTGGAGCCACAATGAGCAGTTCTTC
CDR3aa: CIARTSWSHNEQFF

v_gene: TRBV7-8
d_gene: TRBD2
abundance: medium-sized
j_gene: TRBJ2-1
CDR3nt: TGTGCCAGCAGCTCCCGGACTAGCGGGAGGGGGGAATCGTGGAATGAGCAGTTCTTC
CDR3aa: CASSSRTSGRGESWNEQFF

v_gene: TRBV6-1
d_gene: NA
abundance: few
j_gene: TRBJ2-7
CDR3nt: TGTGCCAGCACTCGGACACCTTATAACTACGAGCAGTACTTC
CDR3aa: CASTRTPYNYEQYF

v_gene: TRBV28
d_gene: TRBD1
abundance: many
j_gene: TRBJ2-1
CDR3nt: TGTGCCAGCCGGACAGGGGGCTACAATGAGCAGTTCTTC
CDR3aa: CASRTGGYNEQFF

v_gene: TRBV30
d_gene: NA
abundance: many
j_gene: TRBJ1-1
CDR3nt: TGTGCCTGGATGCCAGGGTTCACTGAAGCTTTCTTT
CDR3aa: CAWMPGFTEAFF

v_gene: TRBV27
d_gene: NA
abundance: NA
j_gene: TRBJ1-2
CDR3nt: TGTGCCAGCAGGTTCTCGTGGGGGACTTTTTATGGCTACACCTTC
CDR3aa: CASRFSWGTFYGYTF

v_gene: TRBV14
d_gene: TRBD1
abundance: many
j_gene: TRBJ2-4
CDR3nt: TGTGCCAGCAGCCAACCAACAGGGGCCCGAGTAAACATTCAGTACTTC
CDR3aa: CASSQPTGARVNIQYF

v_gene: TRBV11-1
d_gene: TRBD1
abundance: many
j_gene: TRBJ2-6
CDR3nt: TGTGCCAGCAGCTCGCCCGACAGGGGTGGGGCCAACGTCCTGACTTTC
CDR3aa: CASSSPDRGGANVLTF

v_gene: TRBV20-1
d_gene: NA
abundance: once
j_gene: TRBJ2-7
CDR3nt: TGCAGTGCTAGAAGCCAGTCCTACGAGCAGTACTTC
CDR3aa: CSARSQSYEQYF

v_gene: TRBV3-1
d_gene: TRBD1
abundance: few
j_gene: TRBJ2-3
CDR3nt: TGTGCCAGCAGCCATGGACAGGGGGACACAGATACGCAGTATTTT
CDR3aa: CASSHGQGDTDTQYF

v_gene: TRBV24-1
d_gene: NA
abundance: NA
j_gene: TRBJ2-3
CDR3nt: TGTGCCATCGGAGGCCTATGCACAGATACGCAGTGTTTT
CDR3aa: CAIGGLCTDTQCF

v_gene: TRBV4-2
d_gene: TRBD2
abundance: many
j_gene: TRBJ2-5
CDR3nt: TGTGCCAGCAGCCAAGACCTTTCCGGCGGGAGGGCTGTCGAGACCCAGTACTTC
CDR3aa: CASSQDLSGGRAVETQYF

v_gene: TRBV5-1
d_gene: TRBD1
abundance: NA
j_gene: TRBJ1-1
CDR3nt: TGCGCCAGCAGCTGGGGGACAGGGGGCTCGACTGAAGCTTTCTTT
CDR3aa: CASSWGTGGSTEAFF

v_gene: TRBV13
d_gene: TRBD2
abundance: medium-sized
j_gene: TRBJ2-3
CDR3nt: TGTGCCAGCAGCTGGACTAGTCGGTTTGCTAGCACAGATACGCAGTATTTT
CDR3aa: CASSWTSRFASTDTQYF

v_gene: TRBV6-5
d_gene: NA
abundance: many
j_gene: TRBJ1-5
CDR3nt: TGTGCCAGCAGTTACCCCCAGGGTCCAGGGTATAATCAGCCCCAGCATTTT
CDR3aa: CASSYPQGPGYNQPQHF

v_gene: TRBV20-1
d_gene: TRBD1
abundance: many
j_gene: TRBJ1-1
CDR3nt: TGCAGTGCTCAACTACGGACAGGGCCCTTCACTGAAGCTTTCTTT
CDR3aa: CSAQLRTGPFTEAFF

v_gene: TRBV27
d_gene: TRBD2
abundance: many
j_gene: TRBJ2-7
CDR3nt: TGTGCCAGCAGTTTATCGGGGCTAGCGGGAGGGGAGCAGTACTTC
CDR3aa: CASSLSGLAGGEQYF

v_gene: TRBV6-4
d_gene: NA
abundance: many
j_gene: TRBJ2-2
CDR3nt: TGTGCCAGCAGTGAGGGGAACACCGGGGAGCTGTTTTTT
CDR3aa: CASSEGNTGELFF

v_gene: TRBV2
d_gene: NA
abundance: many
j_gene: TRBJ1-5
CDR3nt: TGTGCCAGCAGTCCCCCAGGGGCCCGGGGTCAGCCCCAGCATTTT
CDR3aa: CASSPPGARGQPQHF

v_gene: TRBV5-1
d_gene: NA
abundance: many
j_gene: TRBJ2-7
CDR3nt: TGCGCCAGCAGCTTGATGGACAACTACGAGCAGTACTTC
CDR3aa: CASSLMDNYEQYF

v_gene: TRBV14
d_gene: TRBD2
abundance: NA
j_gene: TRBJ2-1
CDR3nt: TGTGCCAGCAGCCGAGGACTAGCGGGAGTTGAGCAGTTCTTC
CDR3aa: CASSRGLAGVEQFF

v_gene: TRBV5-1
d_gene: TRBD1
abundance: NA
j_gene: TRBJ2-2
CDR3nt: TGCGCCAGCAGCCCGAAACCCCGTTCAGGGGGGAACACCGGGGAGCTGTTTTTT
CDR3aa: CASSPKPRSGGNTGELFF

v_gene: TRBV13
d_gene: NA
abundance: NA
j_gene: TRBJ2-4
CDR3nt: TGTGCCAGCAGCGTAACAGCCTACGTTTACAAAAACATTCAGTACTTC
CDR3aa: CASSVTAYVYKNIQYF

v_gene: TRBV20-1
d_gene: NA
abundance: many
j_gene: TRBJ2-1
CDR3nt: TGCAGTGCTAGAGAGCGGGATTTCACCTACAATGAGCAGTTCTTC
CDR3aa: CSARERDFTYNEQFF

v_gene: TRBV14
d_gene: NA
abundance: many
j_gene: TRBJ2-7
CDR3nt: TGTGCCAGCAGCCAGGTACGGGAACCCTACGAGCAGTACTTC
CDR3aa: CASSQVREPYEQYF

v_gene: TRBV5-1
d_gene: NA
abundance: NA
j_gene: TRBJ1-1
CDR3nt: TGCGCCAGCAGCTTGGAAACACAGGGTAGAGGGACTGAAGCTTTCTTT
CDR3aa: CASSLETQGRGTEAFF